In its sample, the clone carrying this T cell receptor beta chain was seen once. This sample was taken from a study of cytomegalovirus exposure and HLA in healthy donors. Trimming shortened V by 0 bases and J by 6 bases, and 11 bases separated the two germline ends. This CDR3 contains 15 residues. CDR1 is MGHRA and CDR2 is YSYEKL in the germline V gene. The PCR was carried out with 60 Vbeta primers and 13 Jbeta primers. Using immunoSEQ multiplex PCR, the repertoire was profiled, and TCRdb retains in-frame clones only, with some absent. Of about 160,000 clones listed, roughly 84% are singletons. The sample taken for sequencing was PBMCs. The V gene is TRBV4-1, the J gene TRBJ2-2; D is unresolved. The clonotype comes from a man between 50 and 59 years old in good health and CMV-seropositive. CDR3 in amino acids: CASSQELSAAGELFF. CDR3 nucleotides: TGCGCCAGCAGCCAAGAACTTTCGGCGGCCGGGGAGCTGTTTTTT.